These 2 T cell receptor beta chains share one sample of origin, sequenced in a study of technical replicates of blood from several donors. Some clones are missing from TCRdb's copy, which holds only in-frame ones; the method was immunoSEQ multiplex PCR. The table has 75,000 to 100,000 clones, approximately 94% seen once. Input material: T cells isolated from PBMCs. These receptors were collected from a human donor in good health.

The chain recombines TRBV5-4 with TRBJ1-2, with unresolved D. The germline V gene has CDR1 SGHNT and CDR2 YYREEE (reference sequence). This CDR3 is built from 16 residues. V lost 4 bases to trimming and J lost 3 bases, with 19 bases between them. CDR3 amino acids: CASSPSLAGWDYGYTF. In DNA, the CDR3 is TGTGCCAGCAGCCCTTCACTAGCAGGCTGGGACTATGGCTACACCTTC.

The chain has TRBV5-1 and TRBJ2-1, with TRBD2 matching over 9 bases. J lost 1 base, V lost 5 bases, and 13 bases had no gene match. CDR1 is SGHRS, CDR2 YFSETQ, per germline. The CDR3 runs to 18 residues. The CDR3 loop is CASRTGGGLASSYNEQFF. DNA for the CDR3: TGCGCCAGCAGAACGGGTGGGGGACTAGCATCTTCCTACAATGAGCAGTTCTTC.